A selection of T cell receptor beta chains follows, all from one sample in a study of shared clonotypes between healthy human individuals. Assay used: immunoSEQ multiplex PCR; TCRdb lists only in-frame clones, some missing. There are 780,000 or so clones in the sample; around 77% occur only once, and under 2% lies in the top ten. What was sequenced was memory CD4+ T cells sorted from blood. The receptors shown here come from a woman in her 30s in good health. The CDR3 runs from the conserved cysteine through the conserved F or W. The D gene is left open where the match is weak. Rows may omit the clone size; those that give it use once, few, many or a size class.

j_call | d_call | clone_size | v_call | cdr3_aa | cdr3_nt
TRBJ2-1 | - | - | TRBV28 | CASSFRSPVGSEQFF | TGTGCCAGCAGTTTTCGGTCCCCCGTGGGGAGTGAGCAGTTCTTC
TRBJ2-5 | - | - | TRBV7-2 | CASSHGILGETQYF | TGTGCCAGCAGCCACGGGATTCTTGGGGAGACCCAGTACTTC
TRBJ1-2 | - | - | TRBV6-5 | CASSYSNAVPYGYTF | TGTGCCAGCAGTTACTCCAACGCCGTTCCTTATGGCTACACCTTC
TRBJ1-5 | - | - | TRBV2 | CASSERQAYQPQHF | TGTGCCAGCAGTGAGCGACAGGCGTATCAGCCCCAGCATTTT
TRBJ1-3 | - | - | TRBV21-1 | CASSKGYTGAGNTIYF | TGTGCCAGCAGCAAAGGATACACAGGGGCTGGAAACACCATATATTTT
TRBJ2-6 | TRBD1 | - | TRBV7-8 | CASSLSGTGSGANVLTF | TGTGCCAGCAGCCTTTCCGGGACAGGGTCTGGGGCCAACGTCCTGACTTTC
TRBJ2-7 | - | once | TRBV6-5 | CASSYGAQYEQYF | TGTGCCAGCAGTTACGGAGCCCAGTACGAGCAGTACTTC
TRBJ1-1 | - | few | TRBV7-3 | CASSPFQDTEAFF | TGTGCCAGCAGTCCGTTCCAGGACACTGAAGCTTTCTTT
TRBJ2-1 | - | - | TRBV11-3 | CASSYGLYNEQFF | TGTGCCAGCAGCTACGGACTATACAATGAGCAGTTCTTC
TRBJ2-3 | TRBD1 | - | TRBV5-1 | CASSSTGQDTDTQYF | TGCGCCAGCAGCTCTACGGGACAGGACACAGATACGCAGTATTTT
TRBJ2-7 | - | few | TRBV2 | CASQQEVRPYEQYF | TGTGCCAGCCAGCAAGAAGTCAGGCCCTACGAGCAGTACTTC
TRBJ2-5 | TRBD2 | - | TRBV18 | CASSPPGRPETQYF | TGTGCCAGCTCACCACCCGGGAGGCCGGAGACCCAGTACTTC
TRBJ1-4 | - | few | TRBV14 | CASSQGYSSLYEKLFF | TGTGCCAGCAGCCAGGGCTACTCATCATTGTATGAAAAACTGTTTTTT
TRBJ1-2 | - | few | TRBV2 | CASSVSPENYGYTF | TGTGCCAGCAGTGTGTCGCCGGAGAACTATGGCTACACCTTC
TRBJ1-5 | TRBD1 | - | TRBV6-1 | CASREDRVKPQHF | TGTGCCAGCAGGGAGGACAGGGTAAAGCCCCAGCATTTT
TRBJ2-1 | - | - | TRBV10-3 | CAIDGGDNSYNEQFF | TGTGCCATCGATGGAGGGGACAACTCCTACAATGAGCAGTTCTTC
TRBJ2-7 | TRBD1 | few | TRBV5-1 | CASSVQGEAYEQYF | TGCGCCAGCAGCGTACAGGGGGAGGCCTACGAGCAGTACTTC
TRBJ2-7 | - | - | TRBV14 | CASSRDQDRRGEQYF | TGTGCCAGCAGCCGAGACCAGGACAGAAGAGGCGAGCAGTACTTC
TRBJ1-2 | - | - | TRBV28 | CASSPPLTTYGYTF | TGTGCCAGCAGTCCGCCCTTAACGACCTATGGCTACACCTTC
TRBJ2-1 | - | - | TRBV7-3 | CASSNNRDSSPFF | TGTGCCAGCAGCAATAACCGGGACTCCTCTCCGTTCTTC
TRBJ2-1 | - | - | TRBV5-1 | CASSSTDNSGNEQFF | TGCGCCAGCAGCTCGACTGACAATTCGGGTAATGAGCAGTTCTTC
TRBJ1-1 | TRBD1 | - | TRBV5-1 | CASSFATTGVNTEAFF | TGCGCCAGCAGCTTTGCTACGACAGGGGTCAACACTGAAGCTTTCTTT
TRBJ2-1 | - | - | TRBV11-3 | CASSPFTDEQFF | TGTGCCAGCAGCCCTTTTACCGATGAGCAGTTCTTC
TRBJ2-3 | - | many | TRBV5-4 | CASSAAGTRATDTQYF | TGTGCCAGCAGCGCCGCCGGGACGAGAGCCACAGATACGCAGTATTTT
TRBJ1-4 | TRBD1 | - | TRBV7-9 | CASSSGQLDEKLFF | TGTGCCAGCAGCTCGGGACAGCTTGATGAAAAACTGTTTTTT
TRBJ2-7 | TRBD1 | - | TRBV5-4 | CASSPGQNNHYEQYF | TGTGCCAGCAGCCCGGGACAGAATAACCACTACGAGCAGTACTTC
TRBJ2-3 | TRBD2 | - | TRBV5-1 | CASSLVAGGGDTQYF | TGCGCCAGCAGCTTGGTTGCGGGAGGTGGAGATACGCAGTATTTT
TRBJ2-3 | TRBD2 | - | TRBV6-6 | CASSYGTSGSGGTQYF | TGTGCCAGCAGTTACGGGACTAGCGGGAGCGGCGGTACGCAGTATTTT
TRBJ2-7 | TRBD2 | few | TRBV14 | CASSPLAGGFLEQYF | TGTGCCAGCAGCCCACTAGCGGGAGGTTTTCTCGAGCAGTACTTC
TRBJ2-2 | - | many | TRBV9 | CASSVQGTGELFF | TGTGCCAGCAGCGTCCAGGGGACCGGGGAGCTGTTTTTT
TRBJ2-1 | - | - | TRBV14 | CASSQFSDNPYEQFF | TGTGCCAGCAGCCAATTTTCTGACAACCCCTATGAGCAGTTCTTC
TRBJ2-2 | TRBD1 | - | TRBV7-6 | CASSPRTGVTGELFF | TGTGCCAGCAGCCCCCGGACAGGGGTTACCGGGGAGCTGTTTTTT
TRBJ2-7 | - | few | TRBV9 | CASSQGAGAYEQYF | TGTGCCAGCAGCCAGGGGGCGGGGGCCTACGAGCAGTACTTC
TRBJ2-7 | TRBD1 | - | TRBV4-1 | CASSQLKGQGSYEQYF | TGCGCCAGCAGCCAACTTAAGGGACAGGGGTCCTACGAGCAGTACTTC
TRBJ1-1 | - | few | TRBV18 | CASSLGLDTAEAFF | TGTGCCAGCTCATTAGGACTAGATACGGCTGAAGCTTTCTTT
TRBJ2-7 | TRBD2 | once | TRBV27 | CASSPHGVTRSGKAYEQYF | TGTGCCAGCAGTCCCCACGGGGTTACGAGGAGCGGGAAGGCCTACGAGCAGTACTTC
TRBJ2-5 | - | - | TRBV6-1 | CASSELGGLSETQYF | TGTGCCAGCAGTGAATTAGGGGGTTTGAGTGAGACCCAGTACTTC
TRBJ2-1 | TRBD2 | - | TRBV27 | CASRRRTGTSGNEQFF | TGTGCCAGCAGACGCCGAACCGGGACTAGCGGCAATGAGCAGTTCTTC
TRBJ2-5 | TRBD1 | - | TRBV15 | CATSGGTGGAGGALKETQYF | TGTGCCACCAGCGGCGGGACAGGGGGAGCGGGAGGTGCCCTTAAAGAGACCCAGTACTTC
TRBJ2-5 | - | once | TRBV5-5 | CASSYMGPQETQYF | TGTGCCAGCAGCTACATGGGGCCCCAAGAGACCCAGTACTTC
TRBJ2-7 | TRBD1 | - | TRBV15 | CATRANRGQTYEQYF | TGTGCCACCAGGGCGAACAGGGGACAGACCTACGAGCAGTACTTC